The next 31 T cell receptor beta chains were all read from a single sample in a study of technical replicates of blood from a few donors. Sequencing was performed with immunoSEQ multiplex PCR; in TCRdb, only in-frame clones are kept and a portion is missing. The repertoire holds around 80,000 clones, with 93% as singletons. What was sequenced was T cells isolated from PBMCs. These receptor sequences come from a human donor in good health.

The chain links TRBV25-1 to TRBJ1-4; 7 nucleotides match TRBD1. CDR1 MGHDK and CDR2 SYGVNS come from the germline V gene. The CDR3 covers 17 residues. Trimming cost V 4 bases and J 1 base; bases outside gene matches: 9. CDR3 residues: CASSAGGSGGTNEKLFF. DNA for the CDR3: TGTGCCAGCAGTGCAGGGGGGTCAGGCGGAACTAATGAAAAACTGTTTTTT.

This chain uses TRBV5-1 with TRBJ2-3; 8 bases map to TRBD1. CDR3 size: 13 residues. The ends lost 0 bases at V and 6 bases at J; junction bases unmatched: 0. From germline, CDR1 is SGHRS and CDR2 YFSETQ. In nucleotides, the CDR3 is TGCGCCAGCAGCTTGGCAGGGGGCGATACGCAGTATTTT. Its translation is CASSLAGGDTQYF.

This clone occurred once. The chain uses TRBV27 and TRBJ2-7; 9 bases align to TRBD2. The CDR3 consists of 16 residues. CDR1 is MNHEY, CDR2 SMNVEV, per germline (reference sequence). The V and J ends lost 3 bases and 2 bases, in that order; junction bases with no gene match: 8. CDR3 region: CASSFMAGGPPYEQYF. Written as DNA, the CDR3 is TGTGCCAGCAGTTTCATGGCGGGAGGGCCCCCCTACGAGCAGTACTTC.

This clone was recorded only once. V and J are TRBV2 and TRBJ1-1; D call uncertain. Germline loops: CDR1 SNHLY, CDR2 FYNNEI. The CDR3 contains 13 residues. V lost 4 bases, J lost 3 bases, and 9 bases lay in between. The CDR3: CASSGGVHTEAFF. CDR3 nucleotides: TGTGCCAGCAGTGGGGGAGTCCACACTGAAGCTTTCTTT.

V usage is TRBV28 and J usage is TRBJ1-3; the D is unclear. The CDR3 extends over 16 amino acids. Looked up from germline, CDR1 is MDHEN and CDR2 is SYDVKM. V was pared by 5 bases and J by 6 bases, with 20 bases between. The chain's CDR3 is CASSPPSFRRKNTIYF. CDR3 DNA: TGTGCCAGCAGTCCCCCTTCCTTTAGGCGGAAAAACACCATATATTTT.

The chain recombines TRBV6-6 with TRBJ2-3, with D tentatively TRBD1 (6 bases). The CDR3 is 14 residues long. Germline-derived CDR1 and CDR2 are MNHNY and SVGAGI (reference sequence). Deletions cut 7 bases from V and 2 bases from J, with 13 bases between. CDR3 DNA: TGTGCCAGCACCGGACAGTCCTACACAGATACGCAGTATTTT. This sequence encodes CASTGQSYTDTQYF.

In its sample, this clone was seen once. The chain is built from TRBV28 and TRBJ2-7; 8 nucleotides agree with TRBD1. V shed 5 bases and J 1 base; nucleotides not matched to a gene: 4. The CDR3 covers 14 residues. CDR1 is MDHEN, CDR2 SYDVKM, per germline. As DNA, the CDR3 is TGTGCCAGCAGTCGGACAGGGACGTCCTACGAGCAGTACTTC. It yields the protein CASSRTGTSYEQYF. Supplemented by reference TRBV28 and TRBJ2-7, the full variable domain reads DVKVTQSSRYLVKRTGEKVFLECVQDMDHENMFWYRQDPGLGLRLIYFSYDVKMKEKGDIPEGYSVSREKKERFSLILESASTNQTSMYLCASSRTGTSYEQYFGPGTRLTVT.

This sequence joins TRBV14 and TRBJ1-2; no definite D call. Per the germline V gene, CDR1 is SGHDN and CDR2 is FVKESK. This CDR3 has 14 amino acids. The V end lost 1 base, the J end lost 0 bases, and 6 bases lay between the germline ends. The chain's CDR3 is CASSQVTSNYGYTF. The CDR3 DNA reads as TGTGCCAGCAGCCAAGTGACTTCTAACTATGGCTACACCTTC.

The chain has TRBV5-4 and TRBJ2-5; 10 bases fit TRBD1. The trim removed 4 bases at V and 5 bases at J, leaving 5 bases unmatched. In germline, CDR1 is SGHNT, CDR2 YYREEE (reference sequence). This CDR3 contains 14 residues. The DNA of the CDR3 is TGTGCCAGCAGCGGGGGGACAGGGGAGGAGACCCAGTACTTC. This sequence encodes CASSGGTGEETQYF.

The CDR3 coding sequence is TGTGCCAGCCGAGGAGCCACTAGCGGTTATAGCTCCTACAATGAGCAGTTCTTC. Protein sequence: CASRGATSGYSSYNEQFF. The chain combines TRBV11-2 with TRBJ2-1; 8 bases fit TRBD2. Per germline, CDR1 SGHAT and CDR2 FQNNGV. Trimming took 8 bases from V and 0 from J; bases not matched to a gene: 15. The CDR3 length is 18 residues.

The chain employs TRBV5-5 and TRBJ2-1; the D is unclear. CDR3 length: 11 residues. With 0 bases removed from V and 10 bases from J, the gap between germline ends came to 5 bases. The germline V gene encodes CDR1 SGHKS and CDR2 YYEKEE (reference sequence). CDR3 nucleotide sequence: TGTGCCAGCAGCTTGGGAGGCGAGCAGTTCTTC. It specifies CASSLGGEQFF.

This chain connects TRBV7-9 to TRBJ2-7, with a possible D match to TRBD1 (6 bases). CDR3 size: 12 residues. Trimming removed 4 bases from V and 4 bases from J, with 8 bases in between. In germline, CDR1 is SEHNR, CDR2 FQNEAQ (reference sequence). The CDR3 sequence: CASSWGLYEQYF. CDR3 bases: TGTGCCAGCAGCTGGGGGCTATACGAGCAGTACTTC.

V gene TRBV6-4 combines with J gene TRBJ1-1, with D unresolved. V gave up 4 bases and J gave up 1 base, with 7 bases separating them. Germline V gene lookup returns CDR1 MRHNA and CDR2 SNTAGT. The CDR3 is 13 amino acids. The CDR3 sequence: CASSVEENTEAFF. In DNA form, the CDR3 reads TGTGCCAGCAGTGTCGAGGAGAACACTGAAGCTTTCTTT.

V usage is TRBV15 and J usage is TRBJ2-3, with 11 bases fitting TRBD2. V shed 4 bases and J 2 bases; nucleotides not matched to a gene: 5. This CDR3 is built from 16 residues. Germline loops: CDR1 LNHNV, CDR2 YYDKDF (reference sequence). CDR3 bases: TGTGCCACCAGCAAAGGGACTAGCGGACTCACAGATACGCAGTATTTT. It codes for CATSKGTSGLTDTQYF.

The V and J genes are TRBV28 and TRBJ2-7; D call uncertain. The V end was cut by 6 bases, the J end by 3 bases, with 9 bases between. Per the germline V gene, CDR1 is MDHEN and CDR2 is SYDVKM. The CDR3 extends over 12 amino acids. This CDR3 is CASSRTRYEQYF. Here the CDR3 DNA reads TGTGCCAGCAGCCGAACACGCTACGAGCAGTACTTC.

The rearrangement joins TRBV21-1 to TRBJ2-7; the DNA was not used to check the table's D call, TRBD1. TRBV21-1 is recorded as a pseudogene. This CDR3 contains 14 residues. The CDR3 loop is CASGSGTGLIEQYF. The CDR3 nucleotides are TGTGCCAGCGGCTCCGGGACAGGACTCATCGAGCAGTACTTC.

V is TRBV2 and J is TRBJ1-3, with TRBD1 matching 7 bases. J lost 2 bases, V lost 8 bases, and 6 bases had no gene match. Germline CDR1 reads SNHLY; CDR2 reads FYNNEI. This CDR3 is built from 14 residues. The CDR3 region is CASVRGPTGNTIYF. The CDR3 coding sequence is TGTGCCAGCGTTAGGGGGCCCACTGGAAACACCATATATTTT.

The CDR3 coding sequence is TGTGCCAGCAGCCAAGAGATGGCGGCAACTAATGAAAAACTGTTTTTT. It specifies CASSQEMAATNEKLFF. This chain connects TRBV4-2 to TRBJ1-4; D is uncertain. This CDR3 has 16 amino acids. Germline CDR1 and CDR2: LGHNA and YNFKEQ. The V end was cut by 0 bases, the J end by 0 bases, with 8 bases between.

The CDR3 sequence: CASSLTGPFPSNYGYTF. The CDR3 nucleotides read TGTGCCAGCTCCCTGACAGGGCCGTTCCCCTCTAACTATGGCTACACCTTC. The rearrangement links TRBV28 to TRBJ1-2; 7 bases agree with TRBD1. Trimming at V came to 8 bases and at J to 0 bases, leaving 15 bases not matched to a gene. Germline CDR1 reads MDHEN; CDR2 reads SYDVKM. This CDR3 is built from 17 residues.

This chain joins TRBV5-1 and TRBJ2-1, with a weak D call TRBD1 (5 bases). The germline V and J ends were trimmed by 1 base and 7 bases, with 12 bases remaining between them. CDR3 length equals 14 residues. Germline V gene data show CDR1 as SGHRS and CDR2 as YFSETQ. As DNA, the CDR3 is TGCGCCAGCAGCTTGCGAGCCCCAGGGAATGAGCAGTTCTTC. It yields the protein CASSLRAPGNEQFF.

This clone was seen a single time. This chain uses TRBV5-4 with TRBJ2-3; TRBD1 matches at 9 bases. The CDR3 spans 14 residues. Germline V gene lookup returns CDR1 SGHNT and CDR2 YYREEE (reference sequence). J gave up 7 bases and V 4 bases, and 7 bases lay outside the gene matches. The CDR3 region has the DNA TGTGCCAGCAGCGCGGGACAGGGCTCGAATACGCAGTATTTT. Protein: CASSAGQGSNTQYF.

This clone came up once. The CDR3 DNA is TGTGCCAGCAAAAATATTAATTCGGAGACCCAGTACTTC. Protein sequence: CASKNINSETQYF. The rearrangement joins TRBV6-1 to TRBJ2-5; no firm D call. The V end lost 7 bases, the J end lost 5 bases, and 14 bases lay between the germline ends. The CDR3 contains 13 residues. Germline CDR1 is MNHNS and CDR2 is SASEGT.

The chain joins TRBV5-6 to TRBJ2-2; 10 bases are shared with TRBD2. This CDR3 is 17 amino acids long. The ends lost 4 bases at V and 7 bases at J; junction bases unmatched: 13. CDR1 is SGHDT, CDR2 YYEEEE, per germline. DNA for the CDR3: TGTGCCAGCAGCCCCGATTCAAAGCGGGGGGGCCACGGGGAGCTGTTTTTT. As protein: CASSPDSKRGGHGELFF.

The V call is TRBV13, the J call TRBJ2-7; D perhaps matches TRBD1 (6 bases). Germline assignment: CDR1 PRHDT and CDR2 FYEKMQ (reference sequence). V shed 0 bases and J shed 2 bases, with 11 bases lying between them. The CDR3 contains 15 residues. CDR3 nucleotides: TGTGCCAGCAGCTTAGGACCGACAGGAACCTACGAGCAGTACTTC. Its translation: CASSLGPTGTYEQYF.

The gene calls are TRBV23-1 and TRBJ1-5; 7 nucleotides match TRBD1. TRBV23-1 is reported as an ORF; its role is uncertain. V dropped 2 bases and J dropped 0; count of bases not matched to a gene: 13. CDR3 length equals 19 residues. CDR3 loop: CASSQRQQGLKGSNQPQHF. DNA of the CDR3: TGCGCCAGCAGTCAACGCCAACAGGGGTTGAAGGGTAGCAATCAGCCCCAGCATTTT.

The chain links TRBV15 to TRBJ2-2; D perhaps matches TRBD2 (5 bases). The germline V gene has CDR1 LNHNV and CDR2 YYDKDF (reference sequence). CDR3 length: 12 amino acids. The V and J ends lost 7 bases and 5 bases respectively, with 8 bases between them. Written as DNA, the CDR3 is TGTGCCACCATCGGGGAGACCGGGGAGCTGTTTTTT. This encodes CATIGETGELFF. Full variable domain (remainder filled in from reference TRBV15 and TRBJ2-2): DAMVIQNPRYQVTQFGKPVTLSCSQTLNHNVMYWYQQKSSQAPKLLFHYYDKDFNNEADTPDNFQSRRPNTSFCFLDIRSPGLGDTAMYLCATIGETGELFFGEGSRLTVL.

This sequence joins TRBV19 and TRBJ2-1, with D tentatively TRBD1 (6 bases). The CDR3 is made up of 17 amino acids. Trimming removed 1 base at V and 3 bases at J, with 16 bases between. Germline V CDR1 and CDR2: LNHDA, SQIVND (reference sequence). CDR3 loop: CASSIAMGQGFYNEQFF. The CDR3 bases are TGTGCCAGTAGTATAGCAATGGGACAAGGGTTCTACAATGAGCAGTTCTTC.

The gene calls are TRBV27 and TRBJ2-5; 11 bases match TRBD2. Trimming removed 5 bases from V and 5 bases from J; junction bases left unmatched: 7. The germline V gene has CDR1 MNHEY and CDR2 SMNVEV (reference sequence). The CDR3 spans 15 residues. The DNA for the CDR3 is TGTGCCAGCAGTCCGATAGCGGGAGGGCGGGAGACCCAGTACTTC. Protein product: CASSPIAGGRETQYF.

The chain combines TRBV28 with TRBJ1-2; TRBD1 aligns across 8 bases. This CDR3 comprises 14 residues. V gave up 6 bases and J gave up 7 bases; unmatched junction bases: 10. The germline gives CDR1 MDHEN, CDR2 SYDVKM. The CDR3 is CASSLGQAPAGYTF. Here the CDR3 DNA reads TGTGCCAGCAGCCTGGGACAGGCTCCCGCTGGCTACACCTTC.

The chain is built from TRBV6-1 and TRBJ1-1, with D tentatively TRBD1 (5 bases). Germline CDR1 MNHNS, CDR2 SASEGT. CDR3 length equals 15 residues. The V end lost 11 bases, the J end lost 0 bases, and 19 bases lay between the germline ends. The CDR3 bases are TGTGCCGGAACCCCTTGGGGGGGGATGAACACTGAAGCTTTCTTT. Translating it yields CAGTPWGGMNTEAFF.

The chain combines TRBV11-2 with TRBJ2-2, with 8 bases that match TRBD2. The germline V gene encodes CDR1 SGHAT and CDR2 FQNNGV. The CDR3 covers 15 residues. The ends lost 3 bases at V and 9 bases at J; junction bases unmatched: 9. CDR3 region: CASSFINGGARELFF. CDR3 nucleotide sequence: TGTGCCAGCAGCTTCATCAACGGGGGGGCCCGGGAGCTGTTTTTT.